The present TCR beta chain was sequenced within a study of vaccination and CD4 T cells after COVID-19. In the study overall: Four females and six males made up the convalescents, two of whom were Hispanic. Median time from second vaccine dose to sampling was approximately 74 days (14 to 241).

The sample's treatment: approximately nine-day PBMC culture with coronavirus spike peptide pools or control peptides (ViraFEST assay). V lost 5 bases and J 5 bases, leaving 15 bases between the germline ends. Germline V CDR1 and CDR2: SGHTA, FQGNSA. The CDR3 extends over 15 amino acids. On this clonotype: Antigen unknown.

Scientists ran DNA taken from cultured CD4+ T cells through the Oncomine TCR Beta short-read assay for sequencing. MiXCR was run by TCRdb on the PCR reads, yielding one entry per CDR3 protein. The profile covers 10,000 to 12,000 distinct CDR3 sequences, with under 70% appearing a single time and around 13% taken by the ten largest. The sample taken for sequencing was CD4+ T cells from blood, cultured in vitro. This TCR came from a human donor who had recovered from COVID-19. The V call is TRBV7-2, the J call TRBJ2-2, with no clear D. CDR3 protein: CASSPNPIGTGELFF. The CDR3 bases are TGTGCCAGCAGCCCCAACCCGATCGGGACCGGGGAGCTGTTTTTT.